This T cell receptor (beta chain) was retrieved from a study of cytomegalovirus exposure and HLA in healthy donors. Study conclusions and caveats: Later examination showed HLA-associated TCR beta chains had greater clonal expansion than equally common others. It was only CMV serostatus that was available as immune exposure information. In a later analysis, a genetic analysis reported fewer productive-TCR N-insertions in an Asian-associated ancestry cluster than the cohort average.

This clone was seen more than once but under ten times. The antigen is undetermined. The sample carries other DNA sequences with the same CDR3. The PCR ran on 60 Vbeta and 13 Jbeta primers. Produced via immunoSEQ multiplex PCR; TCRdb's table is partial and in-frame only. Of 110,000 or so clones listed, 70% to 80% are singletons. Trimming shortened V by 3 bases and J by 2 bases, and 14 bases separated the two germline ends. CDR3 size: 15 residues. Germline V gene sequence: CDR1 SGDLS, CDR2 YYNGEE. Input material: PBMCs. The gene calls are TRBV9 and TRBJ1-1; D perhaps matches TRBD1 (5 bases). This clonotype was sampled from a woman between 45 and 60 years old in good health and CMV-seropositive. CDR3 DNA sequence: TGTGCCAGCAGCGAAAGCGGGACGGCTAACACTGAAGCTTTCTTT. Its translation is CASSESGTANTEAFF.